Below are 16 T cell receptor beta chains sequenced from a single sample in a study of graft-versus-host responses after intestinal transplantation. Method: immunoSEQ multiplex PCR; TCRdb's copy keeps in-frame clones and lacks some. This table has 50,000 or so clones, around 93% appearing once. This specimen consisted of PBMCs, obtained roughly 760 days after a first intestinal transplant, on the day of a second. Receptor source: a human patient who received an intestinal transplant, so some T cells may come from the graft donor.

The gene calls are TRBV5-1 and TRBJ2-7; 7 nucleotides line up with TRBD2. The CDR3 runs to 18 residues. Germline V gene data show CDR1 as SGHRS and CDR2 as YFSETQ. The J segment lost 2 bases and the V segment lost 4 bases, leaving 18 bases of the junction unmatched. CDR3 bases: TGCGCCAGCAGCCTGGGTGGAGTCCCGACTAGCAGAGCCTACGAGCAGTACTTC. Amino acid sequence: CASSLGGVPTSRAYEQYF.

The chain links TRBV5-1 to TRBJ2-7, with 7 bases lining up with TRBD1. The length of the CDR3 is 16 residues. The germline V gene has CDR1 SGHRS and CDR2 YFSETQ. With V trimmed by 3 bases and J by 0 bases, 9 bases remained unmatched. The CDR3 region has the DNA TGCGCCAGCAGCTGGCCCAGGGACAGTAACTCCTACGAGCAGTACTTC. Protein: CASSWPRDSNSYEQYF.

This clone came up once. The chain couples TRBV19 to TRBJ1-1, with D unresolved. The CDR3 extends over 15 amino acids. Germline CDR1 reads LNHDA; CDR2 reads SQIVND (reference sequence). The V and J ends lost 6 bases and 5 bases respectively, with 19 bases between them. In nucleotides, the CDR3 is TGTGCCAGTAGCCCCGTTTCCAATGGAGGGACTGAAGCTTTCTTT. The encoded protein is CASSPVSNGGTEAFF.

This chain joins TRBV19 and TRBJ2-2; 8 bases agree with TRBD1. The V and J ends lost 5 bases and 9 bases, in that order; junction bases with no gene match: 11. This CDR3 region has 15 residues. Germline CDR1 reads LNHDA; CDR2 reads SQIVND (reference sequence). The DNA of the CDR3 is TGTGCCAGTAGTTCCGGGACAGGCGTGAATCGGGAGCTGTTTTTT. Its protein product is CASSSGTGVNRELFF. Combining the CDR3 with reference TRBV19 and TRBJ2-2 gives the whole variable domain DGGITQSPKYLFRKEGQNVTLSCEQNLNHDAMYWYRQDPGQGLRLIYYSQIVNDFQKGDIAEGYSVSREKKESFPLTVTSAQKNPTAFYLCASSSGTGVNRELFFGEGSRLTVL.

The rearrangement links TRBV28 to TRBJ2-5; weak D call: TRBD2 (7 bases). V was pared by 4 bases and J by 6 bases, with 21 bases between. CDR3 length equals 16 residues. Germline values: CDR1 MDHEN, CDR2 SYDVKM. CDR3: CASSSPGGGGAKTQYF. DNA of the CDR3: TGTGCCAGCAGTTCCCCGGGGGGCGGAGGGGCGAAGACCCAGTACTTC. Variable domain in full (rest from reference TRBV28 and TRBJ2-5): DVKVTQSSRYLVKRTGEKVFLECVQDMDHENMFWYRQDPGLGLRLIYFSYDVKMKEKGDIPEGYSVSREKKERFSLILESASTNQTSMYLCASSSPGGGGAKTQYFGPGTRLLVL.

The rearrangement uses TRBV18 and TRBJ2-1; 9 bases map to TRBD2. Losses at the gene ends were 3 bases for V and 6 bases for J; bases not matched to a gene: 9. The CDR3 is 16 amino acids. The V gene's germline CDR1 is KGHSH and CDR2 LQKENI. CDR3 DNA sequence: TGTGCCAGCTCACCGCGGAGCGGGACTAGCATCAATGAGCAGTTCTTC. Encoded protein: CASSPRSGTSINEQFF.

The chain links TRBV11-2 to TRBJ2-5, with TRBD2 identical over 12 bases. Germline CDR1 reads SGHAT; CDR2 reads FQNNGV. This CDR3 region has 17 residues. The J segment lost 3 bases and the V segment lost 1 base, leaving 6 bases of the junction unmatched. The DNA for the CDR3 is TGTGCCAGCAGCTTAGGTGGACTAGCGGGATTTAAAGAGACCCAGTACTTC. Protein product: CASSLGGLAGFKETQYF. Together with reference TRBV11-2 and TRBJ2-5, the CDR3 gives the full variable domain: EAGVAQSPRYKIIEKRQSVAFWCNPISGHATLYWYQQILGQGPKLLIQFQNNGVVDDSQLPKDRFSAERLKGVDSTLKIQPAKLEDSAVYLCASSLGGLAGFKETQYFGPGTRLLVL.

This clone was found a few times. This chain joins TRBV6-4 and TRBJ1-4; D is undetermined. The germline V gene has CDR1 MRHNA and CDR2 SNTAGT. CDR3 size: 9 residues. Trimming pared 11 bases from V and 10 bases from J, leaving 8 bases between. The CDR3 DNA follows: TGTGCCCCTATAGGAAAACTGTTTTTT. It encodes CAPIGKLFF.

The sample holds one count of this clone. The chain carries TRBV7-3 and TRBJ2-1; 10 positions agree with TRBD1. CDR1 is SGHTA, CDR2 FQGTGA, per germline. This CDR3 has 14 amino acids. V shed 4 bases, J shed 6 bases, and the junction held 3 bases outside the gene matches. The CDR3 reads CASSSRQGANEQFF. CDR3 nucleotides: TGTGCCAGCAGCTCGCGACAGGGGGCCAATGAGCAGTTCTTC. Full variable domain (missing parts from reference TRBV7-3 and TRBJ2-1): GAGVSQTPSNKVTEKGKYVELRCDPISGHTALYWYRQSLGQGPEFLIYFQGTGAADDSGLPNDRFFAVRPEGSVSTLKIQRTERGDSAVYLCASSSRQGANEQFFGPGTRLTVL.

The chain employs TRBV7-8 and TRBJ1-4, with D uncertain. Germline lookup yields CDR1 SGHVS and CDR2 FQNEAQ. The CDR3 extends over 14 amino acids. V lost 2 bases to trimming and J lost 12 bases, with 16 bases between them. The CDR3 DNA reads TGTGCCAGCAGCTTACGCCGACAACTAGGCGAACTGTTTTTT. This translates into CASSLRRQLGELFF.

The chain links TRBV29-1 to TRBJ1-2; D is undetermined. CDR3 size: 13 residues. Germline V gives CDR1 SQVTM, CDR2 ANQGSEA. V was clipped by 1 base and J by 2 bases, with 8 bases between them. The DNA for the CDR3 is TGCAGCGTTGAAGCCGGGGAGAACTATGGCTACACCTTC. Translated, it gives CSVEAGENYGYTF.

The chain employs TRBV10-1 and TRBJ2-7; 8 bases match TRBD2. The CDR3 consists of 13 residues. From germline, CDR1 is WNHNN and CDR2 SYGVQD (reference sequence). With V trimmed by 8 bases and J by 4 bases, 7 bases remained unmatched. Here the CDR3 DNA reads TGCGCCAGCGGGACTAGAGGAGGTTACGAGCAGTACTTC. Its protein product is CASGTRGGYEQYF.

V is TRBV13 and J is TRBJ1-1, with D perhaps TRBD1 (5 bases). The V end lost 7 bases, the J end lost 10 bases, and 16 bases lay between the germline ends. Germline CDR1 and CDR2: PRHDT and FYEKMQ (reference sequence). The CDR3 loop spans 12 amino acids. The CDR3 DNA sequence: TGTGCCAGCAAAGTTGGCAGGGCGTCAGCTTTCTTT. Protein sequence: CASKVGRASAFF.

This rearrangement joins TRBV5-5 to TRBJ2-7, with 8 nucleotides matching TRBD1. Germline V lookup: CDR1 SGHKS, CDR2 YYEKEE (reference sequence). V was pared by 4 bases and J by 3 bases, with 24 bases of the junction left unmatched. The CDR3 length is 20 residues. The CDR3 region has the DNA TGTGCCAGCAGCCCCGCTCGAGGACAGGGAGTAATAGGGCGGTTCTACGAGCAGTACTTC. This encodes CASSPARGQGVIGRFYEQYF.

This chain links TRBV4-2 with TRBJ2-7; no definite D call. V lost 1 base, J lost 9 bases, and 19 bases lay in between. CDR3 size: 15 residues. Germline V CDR1 and CDR2: LGHNA, YNFKEQ. Here the CDR3 reads CASSQGLVSYEGQYF. CDR3 sequence (DNA): TGTGCCAGCAGCCAAGGGCTAGTGAGCTACGAAGGGCAGTACTTC.

V and J are TRBV18 and TRBJ2-5; 7 bases are shared with TRBD1. The CDR3 totals 15 residues. CDR1 KGHSH and CDR2 LQKENI come from the germline V gene. J gave up 4 bases and V 0 bases, and 5 bases lay outside the gene matches. In DNA, the CDR3 is TGTGCCAGCTCACCACCCGACAGGGCAGGAGAGACCCAGTACTTC. This translates into CASSPPDRAGETQYF.